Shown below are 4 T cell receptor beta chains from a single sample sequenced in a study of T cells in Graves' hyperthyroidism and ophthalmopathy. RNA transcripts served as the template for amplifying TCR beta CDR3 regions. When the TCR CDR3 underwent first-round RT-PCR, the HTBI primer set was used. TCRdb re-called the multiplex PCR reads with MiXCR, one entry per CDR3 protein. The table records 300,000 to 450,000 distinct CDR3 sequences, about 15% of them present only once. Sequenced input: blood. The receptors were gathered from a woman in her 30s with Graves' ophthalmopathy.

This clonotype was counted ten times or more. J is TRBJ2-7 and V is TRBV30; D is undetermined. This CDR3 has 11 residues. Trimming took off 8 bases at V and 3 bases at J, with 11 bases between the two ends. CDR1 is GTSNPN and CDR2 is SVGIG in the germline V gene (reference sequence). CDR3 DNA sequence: TGTGCCCTGAACCAAGACTACGAGCAGTACTTC. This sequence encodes CALNQDYEQYF.

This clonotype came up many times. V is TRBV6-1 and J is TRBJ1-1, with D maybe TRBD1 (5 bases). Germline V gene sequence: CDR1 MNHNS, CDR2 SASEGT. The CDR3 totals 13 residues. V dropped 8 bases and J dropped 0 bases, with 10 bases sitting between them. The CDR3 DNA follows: TGTGCCAGCGGAGGGGTAATGAACACTGAAGCTTTCTTT. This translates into CASGGVMNTEAFF.

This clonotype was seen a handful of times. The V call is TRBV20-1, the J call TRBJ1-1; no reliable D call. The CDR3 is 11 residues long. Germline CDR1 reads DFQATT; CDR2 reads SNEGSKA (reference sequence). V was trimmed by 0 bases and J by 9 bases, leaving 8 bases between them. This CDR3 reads CSARDLSKAFF. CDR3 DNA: TGCAGTGCTAGAGATCTCTCCAAAGCTTTCTTT.

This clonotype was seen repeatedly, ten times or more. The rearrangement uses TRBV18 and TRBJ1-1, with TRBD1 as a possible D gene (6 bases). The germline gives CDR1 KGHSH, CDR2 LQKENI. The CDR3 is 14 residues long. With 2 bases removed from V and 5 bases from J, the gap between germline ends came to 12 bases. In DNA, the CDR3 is TGTGCCAGCTCACCATCAGGGGACGGGACTGAAGCTTTCTTT. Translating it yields CASSPSGDGTEAFF.